The present T cell receptor beta chain was sequenced within a study of T cells in localized non-small cell lung cancer. Study observations and caveats: Adjacent lung had a median around 60 of the 100 largest tumor clones.

Details on this clone: Its cognate antigen is unknown.

Libraries were prepared by immunoSEQ multiplex PCR; TCRdb keeps only in-frame clonotypes and omits some of them. The sample has 50,000 to 60,000 clones, 80% seen once. The V gene's germline CDR1 is MNHEY and CDR2 SMNVEV (reference sequence). CDR3 length: 15 residues. The germline V and J ends were trimmed by 4 bases and 0 bases, with 10 bases remaining between them. The chain employs TRBV27 and TRBJ1-3; no clear D gene. The source is a woman between 35 and 75 years old with stage II lung adenocarcinoma. This material consisted of PBMCs, taken before any cancer treatment. The CDR3 nucleotides are TGTGCCAGCAGTTCGGACCGGACCTCTGGAAACACCATATATTTT. It specifies CASSSDRTSGNTIYF.